The 26 T cell receptor beta chains reported below all come from one sample, sequenced in a study of blood T cells in healthy people across ages. A second PCR, run for roughly 7 to 12 cycles, used a sample-barcoded 5' primer plus a J-beta primer mix. TCRdb recomputed calls from the 5' RACE reads with MiXCR, one row per CDR3 protein. The profile shows around 280,000 distinct CDR3 sequences, 27% of them singletons. Sequencing was performed on blood. The source of these receptors is a woman in her 70s in good health.

J is TRBJ1-5 and V is TRBV18; D is ambiguous. Germline CDR1 is KGHSH and CDR2 is LQKENI. V was clipped by 2 bases and J by 4 bases, with 12 bases between them. The CDR3 runs to 15 residues. CDR3 DNA sequence: TGTGCCAGCTCACCAGGATTCGGTGCGAATCAGCCCCAGCATTTT. Translated, it gives CASSPGFGANQPQHF.

The J gene is TRBJ2-1, the V gene TRBV11-3; D is unresolved. CDR1 and CDR2 (germline): SGHNT, YENEEA. The CDR3 runs 15 residues. Trimming removed 5 bases from V and 2 bases from J, with 13 bases in between. CDR3 sequence: CASSELGGPYNEQFF. In DNA, the CDR3 is TGTGCCAGCAGCGAATTGGGTGGGCCCTACAATGAGCAGTTCTTC.

A few counts support this clonotype. The gene calls are TRBV20-1 and TRBJ2-7; TRBD1 might be the D (5 bases). The CDR3 covers 12 residues. Germline-derived CDR1 and CDR2 are DFQATT and SNEGSKA (reference sequence). The V gene lost 6 bases and the J gene lost 1 base, with 10 bases spanning the gap. CDR3: CSAPAGSYEQYF. CDR3 in DNA: TGCAGTGCCCCCGCAGGGTCCTACGAGCAGTACTTC.

V and J are TRBV11-2 and TRBJ2-6; 10 bases align to TRBD2. The CDR3 consists of 17 residues. Unmatched junction bases numbered 4, after V lost 5 bases and J lost 0 bases. In germline, CDR1 is SGHAT, CDR2 FQNNGV. CDR3 loop: CASSALAGGSGANVLTF. CDR3 nucleotide sequence: TGTGCCAGCAGCGCCTTAGCGGGAGGCTCTGGGGCCAACGTCCTGACTTTC.

As to this clonotype: At one boundary the junction diverges from the germline segment, which might be a read error. The chain recombines TRBV20-1 with TRBJ2-3, with 10 bases lining up with TRBD2. The CDR3 totals 15 residues. Germline CDR1 reads DFQATT; CDR2 reads SNEGSKA (reference sequence). Here the CDR3 DNA reads TGCAGTGCTAGTCTCGCTAGCGGGAGCACAGATTCGCAGTATTTT. Translation gives CSASLASGSTDSQYF.

This chain joins TRBV7-2 and TRBJ2-1; TRBD2 agrees at 14 bases. V was pared by 5 bases and J by 6 bases, with 3 bases of the junction left unmatched. Germline V lookup: CDR1 SGHTA, CDR2 FQGNSA. The CDR3 extends over 15 amino acids. The CDR3 coding sequence is TGTGCCAGCAGCACCGGGACTAGCGGGGGCAATGAGCAGTTCTTC. Protein sequence: CASSTGTSGGNEQFF. Variable domain in full (rest from reference TRBV7-2 and TRBJ2-1): GAGVSQSPSNKVTEKGKDVELRCDPISGHTALYWYRQSLGQGLEFLIYFQGNSAPDKSGLPSDRFSAERTGGSVSTLTIQRTQQEDSAVYLCASSTGTSGGNEQFFGPGTRLTVL.

This clonotype turned up a few times. One end of the junction is discordant with germline, which a read error may explain. The chain couples TRBV12-5 to TRBJ2-5; 10 positions agree with TRBD2. The end of the DNA fits TRBJ2-1 better, so the J call may be wrong. Germline-derived CDR1 and CDR2 are LGHNT and FRNRAP. This CDR3 has 17 amino acids. CDR3 coding DNA: TGTGCTAGTGGTCCGGGGACTAGCGCCCGTACAGGAAATGGGCAGTTCTTC. Translation gives CASGPGTSARTGNGQFF.

This clonotype came up many times. The chain carries TRBV29-1 and TRBJ2-4, with 7 bases that match TRBD1. CDR1 is SQVTM and CDR2 is ANQGSEA in the germline V gene. V was clipped by 6 bases and J by 0 bases; unmatched bases: 11. This CDR3 is 16 amino acids long. CDR3 DNA: TGCAGCGTATCACAGGGGATCTCCTTAGCCAAAAACATTCAGTACTTC. Translated: CSVSQGISLAKNIQYF.

This clonotype was detected many times. The J gene is TRBJ2-5, the V gene TRBV6-1; no clear D gene. The CDR3 has 12 amino acids. Germline CDR1 MNHNS, CDR2 SASEGT. V dropped 3 bases and J dropped 2 bases, with 4 bases sitting between them. CDR3 in amino acids: CASSEQQETQYF. The CDR3 DNA is TGTGCCAGCAGTGAGCAGCAAGAGACCCAGTACTTC.

This rearrangement joins TRBV7-2 to TRBJ2-1, with D perhaps assigned TRBD1 or TRBD2 (6 bases each). Trimming removed 0 bases from V and 9 bases from J, with 21 bases in between. The CDR3 extends over 17 amino acids. The germline V gene has CDR1 SGHTA and CDR2 FQGNSA. The CDR3 region has the DNA TGTGCCAGCAGCTTAGCGGGACGGGCCGGGGGCCAGGGTGAGCAGTTCTTC. The encoded protein is CASSLAGRAGGQGEQFF.

The CDR3 here is CATSDSRAQETQYF. The CDR3 nucleotides read TGTGCCACCAGTGACTCCAGGGCGCAAGAGACCCAGTACTTC. The V and J genes are TRBV24-1 and TRBJ2-5; D possibly corresponds to TRBD1 (5 bases). CDR1 and CDR2 (germline): KGHDR, SFDVKD. The V end was cut by 4 bases, the J end by 2 bases, with 10 bases between. This CDR3 has 14 residues.

V usage is TRBV24-1 and J usage is TRBJ2-5; 7 bases map to TRBD1. The trim removed 4 bases at V and 2 bases at J, leaving 6 bases unmatched. There are 15 residues in the CDR3. Germline V gene data show CDR1 as KGHDR and CDR2 as SFDVKD. The CDR3, as DNA: TGTGCCACCAGTGACCACAGGGGTAAACAAGAGACCCAGTACTTC. Translating it yields CATSDHRGKQETQYF.

This clonotype has ten or more counts. The chain links TRBV7-3 to TRBJ2-5; the D gene is possibly TRBD2 (6 bases). This CDR3 has 13 amino acids. Between the trimmed V and J ends, which lost 6 bases and 5 bases, there was a span of 13 bases. CDR1 and CDR2 from the germline V gene are SGHTA and FQGTGA. The CDR3 here is CASSSGRTETQYF. For the CDR3, the DNA is TGTGCCAGCAGTTCAGGGAGGACGGAGACCCAGTACTTC.

The J gene is TRBJ2-1, the V gene TRBV10-2; D is ambiguous. In germline, CDR1 is WSHSY, CDR2 SAAADI. There are 13 residues in the CDR3. V lost 3 bases and J lost 4, with 7 bases in between. CDR3 residues: CASSDSGYNEQFF. The CDR3 DNA reads as TGCGCCAGCAGTGATTCAGGATACAATGAGCAGTTCTTC.

Concerning this clonotype: The junction does not match germline at one end; this may be a read error. The chain has TRBV28 and TRBJ2-3; the D gene is possibly TRBD1 (7 bases). CDR3 size: 14 residues. Germline values: CDR1 MDHEN, CDR2 SYDVKM. In DNA, the CDR3 is TGTGCCAGCAAGGAGGGGGCAAGGGCAGATGCGCAGTATTTT. Its protein product is CASKEGARADAQYF.

The chain couples TRBV5-1 to TRBJ2-1; D possibly corresponds to TRBD1 (5 bases). Germline lookup yields CDR1 SGHRS and CDR2 YFSETQ. This CDR3 region has 14 residues. V lost 4 bases, J lost 9 bases, and 17 bases lay in between. DNA of the CDR3: TGCGCCAGCAGCCAGGGCAGGGCGAACGCTGAGCAGTTCTTC. As protein: CASSQGRANAEQFF.

This clonotype was counted only a few times. This chain joins TRBV28 and TRBJ2-6; tentative D call: TRBD1 (6 bases). With 6 bases removed from V and 0 bases from J, the gap between germline ends came to 6 bases. CDR1 and CDR2 from the germline V gene are MDHEN and SYDVKM. The CDR3 length is 14 residues. The CDR3 DNA sequence: TGTGCCAGCAGACAGGGCTCTGGGGCCAACGTCCTGACTTTC. This sequence encodes CASRQGSGANVLTF.

The chain links TRBV28 to TRBJ2-5; tentatively, D is TRBD2 (6 bases). The J call may be mistaken, given a closer DNA end match to TRBJ2-7. The V gene's germline CDR1 is MDHEN and CDR2 SYDVKM. The length of the CDR3 is 15 residues. The CDR3 loop is CASSLARGGSYEQYF. The CDR3 DNA is TGTGCCAGCAGTTTGGCTCGGGGAGGATCCTACGAGCAGTACTTC.

This clonotype was seen just once. This rearrangement joins TRBV5-1 to TRBJ1-4; D uncertain. Trimming cost V 0 bases and J 5 bases, with 11 bases left between them. Germline CDR1 is SGHRS and CDR2 is YFSETQ. The CDR3 consists of 15 residues. This CDR3 reads CASSLGEMHNEKLFF. The CDR3, as DNA: TGCGCCAGCAGCTTGGGGGAAATGCACAATGAAAAACTGTTTTTT. Drawing the rest from reference TRBV5-1 and TRBJ1-4, the complete variable domain is KAGVTQTPRYLIKTRGQQVTLSCSPISGHRSVSWYQQTPGQGLQFLFEYFSETQRNKGNFPGRFSGRQFSNSRSEMNVSTLELGDSALYLCASSLGEMHNEKLFFGSGTQLSVL.

This chain connects TRBV28 to TRBJ1-5; D may be TRBD1 (6 bases). Germline loops: CDR1 MDHEN, CDR2 SYDVKM. This CDR3 spans 17 amino acids. V lost 3 bases and J 0 bases, leaving 15 bases between the germline ends. The DNA of the CDR3 is TGTGCCAGCAGTTTGAGACGGGGGGCAGATAGCAATCAGCCCCAGCATTTT. Amino acids: CASSLRRGADSNQPQHF.

Many counts were recorded for this clonotype. The chain carries TRBV12-3 or TRBV12-4 and TRBJ2-3; possibly TRBD2 for D (6 bases). This CDR3 region has 19 residues. V dropped 6 bases and J dropped 0 bases, with 25 bases sitting between them. The CDR3 coding sequence is TGTGCCAGCAGCCGAACCAACAGAGGACTACATATAAGCACAGATACGCAGTATTTT. Protein: CASSRTNRGLHISTDTQYF.

This clonotype was observed at least ten times. The chain recombines TRBV20-1 with TRBJ2-5; 10 bases agree with TRBD2. The end of the DNA fits TRBJ2-1 better, so the J call may be wrong. The CDR3 is 16 amino acids. Germline CDR1 is DFQATT and CDR2 is SNEGSKA (reference sequence). CDR3 DNA sequence: TGCAGTGCTAGAACATTCGGCAGAGCGGGAGGGAGGGAGCAGTTCTTC. Amino acid sequence: CSARTFGRAGGREQFF.

This chain links TRBV20-1 with TRBJ2-1, with 12 bases fitting TRBD2. The germline V gene encodes CDR1 DFQATT and CDR2 SNEGSKA (reference sequence). CDR3 length: 17 residues. The junction had 6 bases not matched to a gene; V was cut back by 3 bases and J by 0 bases. CDR3 in DNA: TGCAGTGCTAGGACTAGCGGGAGCGTAAGCTCCTACAATGAGCAGTTCTTC. Its translation: CSARTSGSVSSYNEQFF.

The DNA for the CDR3 is TGTGCCAGCAGTTTAGGACTCCAGGCTACTGAAGCTTTCTTT. It codes for CASSLGLQATEAFF. V gene TRBV12-3 or TRBV12-4 combines with J gene TRBJ1-1; D not certain. CDR3 length: 14 amino acids. V lost 1 base, J lost 5 bases, and 11 bases lay in between.

The genes are TRBV9 and TRBJ2-7; D is ambiguous. The CDR3 covers 13 residues. With 0 bases removed from V and 4 bases from J, the gap between germline ends came to 8 bases. In germline, CDR1 is SGDLS, CDR2 YYNGEE. CDR3 bases: TGTGCCAGCAGCGTAGGACCGGCATACGAGCAGTACTTC. Its protein is CASSVGPAYEQYF.

A few counts support this clonotype. The chain carries TRBV10-3 and TRBJ2-7; D possibly corresponds to TRBD2 (6 bases). The CDR3 covers 13 residues. The germline gives CDR1 ENHRY, CDR2 SYGVKD. The CDR3: CATGREQTYEQYF. CDR3 sequence (DNA): TGTGCGACCGGCCGGGAGCAAACCTACGAGCAGTACTTC.